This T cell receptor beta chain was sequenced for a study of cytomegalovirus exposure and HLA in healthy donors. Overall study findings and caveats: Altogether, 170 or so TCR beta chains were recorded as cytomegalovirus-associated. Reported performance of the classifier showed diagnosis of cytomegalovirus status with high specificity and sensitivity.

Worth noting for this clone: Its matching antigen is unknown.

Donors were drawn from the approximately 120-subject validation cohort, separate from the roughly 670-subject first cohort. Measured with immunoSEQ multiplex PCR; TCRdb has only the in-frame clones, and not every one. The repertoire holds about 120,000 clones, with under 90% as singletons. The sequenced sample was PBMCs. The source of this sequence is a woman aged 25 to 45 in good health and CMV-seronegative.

As DNA, the CDR3 is TGTGCCAGCAGCAATCCAGCTTTCTTT. It is translated as CASSNPAFF. This chain joins TRBV27 and TRBJ1-1; D gene ambiguous. This CDR3 has 9 amino acids. Trimming removed 6 bases at V and 10 bases at J, with 6 bases between. Germline-derived CDR1 and CDR2 are MNHEY and SMNVEV (reference sequence).